These 2 T cell receptor beta chains came from one sample sequenced in a study of blood T cells in healthy people across ages. For the second PCR, which ran for 7 to 11 cycles, a sample-barcoded 5' primer and a J-beta primer mix were used. Each CDR3 protein gets one entry after TCRdb re-called the 5' RACE reads with MiXCR. Found here are approximately 810,000 distinct CDR3 sequences, 29% of them singletons; the top ten hold approximately 15%. Sequencing was done on a sample of blood. These receptors all stem from a woman over 75 in good health.

At least ten counts were recorded for this clonotype. V gene TRBV5-5 combines with J gene TRBJ1-2; 8 nucleotides line up with TRBD1. Germline CDR1 is SGHKS and CDR2 is YYEKEE (reference sequence). This CDR3 has 15 amino acids. Trimming removed 2 bases from V and 4 bases from J; junction bases left unmatched: 7. The CDR3 loop is CASSFNQGASYGYTF. The DNA for the CDR3 is TGTGCCAGCAGCTTCAATCAGGGGGCTAGCTATGGCTACACCTTC. Using reference TRBV5-5 and TRBJ1-2 for the parts outside the CDR3, the full variable domain is DAGVTQSPTHLIKTRGQQVTLRCSPISGHKSVSWYQQVLGQGPQFIFQYYEKEERGRGNFPDRFSARQFPNYSSELNVNALLLGDSALYLCASSFNQGASYGYTFGSGTRLTVV.

This clonotype showed up many times. The J gene is TRBJ1-1, the V gene TRBV13, with D hard to call. Deletions cut 2 bases from V and 0 bases from J, with 16 bases between. This CDR3 comprises 17 residues. Germline V gene data show CDR1 as PRHDT and CDR2 as FYEKMQ (reference sequence). CDR3 DNA: TGTGCCAGCAGCTTATGGACGACGGGGAAAATGAACACTGAAGCTTTCTTT. This encodes CASSLWTTGKMNTEAFF.